This record covers a single T cell receptor beta chain. Germline CDR1 and CDR2: MDHEN and SYDVKM. With 3 bases clipped from V and 0 bases from J, the junction kept 7 bases outside the gene matches. CDR3 length equals 16 residues. These data belong to a study of shared T cell receptors in the human thymus. Measured with immunoSEQ multiplex PCR; TCRdb has only the in-frame clones, and not every one. The profile covers hundreds of thousands of clones, with roughly 86% appearing a single time and 0.0094% taken by the ten largest. These data were also filed under a second study, of human thymus T cells. From that paper: Healthy Finnish infants undergoing corrective surgery for congenital heart defects were the donors. In corrective heart surgery, resections were taken, and these provided the thymus tissue. Biased V and J segment usage appeared in thymus and peripheral blood.

Sample: thymocytes. This chain links TRBV28 with TRBJ1-1; 7 bases fit TRBD1. The receptor was derived from a boy younger than two with a congenital heart defect. For the CDR3, the DNA is TGTGCCAGCAGTTTCGGGGACAGAATTATGAACACTGAAGCTTTCTTT. Protein product: CASSFGDRIMNTEAFF. Based on the CDR3 plus reference TRBV28 and TRBJ1-1, the full variable domain is DVKVTQSSRYLVKRTGEKVFLECVQDMDHENMFWYRQDPGLGLRLIYFSYDVKMKEKGDIPEGYSVSREKKERFSLILESASTNQTSMYLCASSFGDRIMNTEAFFGQGTRLTVV.